What follows are 8 T cell receptor gamma chains derived from one specimen sequenced in a study of γδ T cells in repeated Plasmodium falciparum infection. TCRdb reanalysed the multiplex PCR reads via CATT. The data contain 12,000 to 15,000 gamma-chain clones, 1.5% to 2% of them singletons. Gammadelta T cells were flow-sorted from PBMC into Vgamma9/Vdelta2+ and Vdelta2-negative populations for bulk analysis. The sequenced sample consisted of gamma-delta T cells from blood. Every receptor here comes from a pool of human donors (malaria-infected and uninfected, not separated).

There is no J gene call, but TRGV3 is given as the V gene. This CDR3 is 33 amino acids long. Germline V gives CDR1 VTNTFY, CDR2 YDVSTARD (reference sequence). CDR3 DNA: TGTGCCACCTGGGTCGGGGAAGCACCGGGTTATAAGAAACTCTTGGCAGTGGAACAACACTTGTTGTCACAGGTAAGTATCGGAAGAATACAACATTTC. The encoded protein is CATWVGEAPGYKKLLAVEQHLLSQVSIGRIQHF.

This clone occurred many times. The protein TCRdb lists belongs to a much larger clone and differs from this DNA's translation at residue 5, which points to a read error; the protein shown is made from the DNA. The chain links TRGV9 to TRGJ1 or TRGJ2. From germline, CDR1 is GITISATS and CDR2 ISYDGTV (reference sequence). The CDR3 consists of 16 residues. With 5 bases clipped from V and 5 bases from J, the junction kept 18 bases outside the gene matches. The CDR3 spells CALWGGILPEHYKKLF. The CDR3 DNA sequence: TGTGCCTTGTGGGGGGGTATCCTCCCCGAACATTATAAGAAACTCTTT.

Many counts were recorded for this clone. The rearrangement joins TRGV4 to TRGJ1 or TRGJ2. In germline, CDR1 is EGSTGY, CDR2 YDSYTSSV. V was pared by 5 bases and J by 2 bases, with 6 bases of the junction left unmatched. The CDR3 length is 13 residues. CDR3 residues: CATWAGDYYKKLF. CDR3 bases: TGTGCCACCTGGGCAGGGGATTATTATAAGAAACTCTTT.

Notes on this clone: This likely stems from a read error, as it lies one base from a far larger clone. This same CDR3 is encoded by further DNA sequences in the sample. J is TRGJ1 or TRGJ2 and V is TRGV9. The J gene comes from matching the DNA to germline here; TCRdb lacks it. From germline, CDR1 is GITISATS and CDR2 ISYDGTV (reference sequence). There are 15 residues in the CDR3. This CDR3 is CALWERRKVYYKKLF. The CDR3 DNA reads as TGTGCCTTGTGGGAACGACGGAAGGTATATTACAAGAAACTCTTT.

This clone was recorded many times. CDR3 in DNA: TGTGCCTTGTGGGAGGTCTTTCGGAGCGATCAAGAGTTGGGCAAAAAAATCAAGGTATTT. It yields the protein CALWEVFRSDQELGKKIKVF. V usage is TRGV9 and J usage is TRGJP. The CDR3 is made up of 20 amino acids. The V gene's germline CDR1 is GITISATS and CDR2 ISYDGTV (reference sequence). V lost 1 base and J lost 4; bases outside the gene matches: 13.

This clone came up a few times. This probably arose from a read error, given a far larger clone one base away. The sample holds other DNA sequences that translate to the same CDR3. No J gene was called, and the V gene is TRGV9. The CDR3 consists of 15 residues. Looked up from germline, CDR1 is GITISATS and CDR2 is ISYDGTV (reference sequence). CDR3 protein: CALYLYSSNYYKKLF. CDR3 nucleotides: TGTGCCTTGTACCTTTATTCTTCGAATTATTATAAAAAACTCTTT.

The sample holds many counts of this clone. The amino acid sequence in TCRdb belongs to a much larger clone and departs from this DNA's translation at residue 9, likely a sequencing read error; the sequence shown is translated from the DNA. The CDR3 sequence: CALWQVSRRELGKKIKVF. In DNA form, the CDR3 reads TGTGCCTTGTGGCAGGTGAGCCGGCGAGAGTTGGGCAAAAAAATCAAGGTATTT. The V call is TRGV9, the J call TRGJP. CDR1 is GITISATS, CDR2 ISYDGTV, per germline (reference sequence). This CDR3 comprises 18 residues.

This clone was seen repeatedly, ten times or more. Only one base separates this from a far larger clonotype, so it likely reflects a read error. Other DNA sequences in the same sample also yield this CDR3. The V call is TRGV9, the J call TRGJ1 or TRGJ2. The length of the CDR3 is 16 residues. In germline, CDR1 is GITISATS, CDR2 ISYDGTV (reference sequence). CDR3 in amino acids: CALWEKEVFDYYKKLF. The CDR3 region has the DNA TGCGCCTTGTGGGAGAAGGAAGTCTTCGATTATTATAAGAAACTCTTT.